The T cell receptor beta chain described here comes from a study of T cell responses to AZD1222 COVID-19 vaccine. General study results and limits: Spike was spanned by vaccine-associated CD4 TCRs, which were dominant at 160-218 and 743-854.

Sequencing was performed with immunoSEQ multiplex PCR; in TCRdb, only in-frame clones are kept and a portion is missing. The table shows fewer than 200,000 clones, with 85% to 90% occurring only once. Details on this clone: Its antigen is not identified.

The germline V and J ends were trimmed by 1 base and 4 bases, with 10 bases remaining between them. This CDR3 spans 13 amino acids. Per the germline V gene, CDR1 is SQVTM and CDR2 is ANQGSEA. The chain uses TRBV29-1 and TRBJ2-5, with a weak D call TRBD2 (5 bases). This TCR derives from an adult who received the AZD1222 COVID-19 vaccine. The sample in question was peripheral blood, obtained 28 days after the second AZD1222 dose. CDR3 in amino acids: CSVEAGSLETQYF. For the CDR3, the DNA is TGCAGCGTTGAAGCGGGGAGTCTAGAGACCCAGTACTTC.